These T cell receptor beta chains were read from a single sample in a study of beta chain features in type 1 diabetes. The method was immunoSEQ multiplex PCR; TCRdb's version includes in-frame clones alone and lacks a portion of them. The sample lists 95,000 to 150,000 clones, approximately 16% seen once, with under 2.5% in the top ten. Sequenced sample: central memory CD4+ T cells from blood. The receptors were sampled from a man aged 25 to 40 with type 1 diabetes. The CDR3 runs from the conserved cysteine through the conserved F or W. D genes are given only for firm matches.

d_call: NA; v_call: TRBV6-6; cdr3_aa: CASSQTEPETQYF
d_call: NA; v_call: TRBV7-2; cdr3_aa: CASSSGGRSEQFF
d_call: NA; v_call: TRBV6-5; cdr3_aa: CASSSGSYEQYF
d_call: NA; v_call: TRBV7-2; cdr3_aa: CASSLGAPGETQYF
d_call: TRBD1; v_call: TRBV4-3; cdr3_aa: CASSQDSQGAYEQYF
d_call: TRBD2; v_call: TRBV11-3; cdr3_aa: CASSAPSGGQETQYF
d_call: NA; v_call: TRBV5-1; cdr3_aa: CASSPPEGGNTEAFF
d_call: NA; v_call: TRBV7-8; cdr3_aa: CATNSQGGSPLHF
d_call: TRBD1; v_call: TRBV29-1; cdr3_aa: CSASQGVDYGYTF
d_call: NA; v_call: TRBV23-1; cdr3_aa: CASSRWMEPQHF
d_call: NA; v_call: TRBV5-1; cdr3_aa: CASSSGASSTDTQYF
d_call: TRBD1; v_call: TRBV13; cdr3_aa: CASSRLDRANDEQYF
d_call: TRBD2; v_call: TRBV7-2; cdr3_aa: CASSFSGGAIDTQYF
d_call: TRBD1; v_call: TRBV27; cdr3_aa: CASSSPGQGIISPLHF
d_call: NA; v_call: TRBV10-3; cdr3_aa: CAISESWGADTQYF
d_call: TRBD1; v_call: TRBV29-1; cdr3_aa: CSVRQGIDTEAFF
d_call: NA; v_call: TRBV9; cdr3_aa: CASSVQGLETQYF
d_call: NA; v_call: TRBV11-2; cdr3_aa: CASSRDQGRETQYF
d_call: NA; v_call: TRBV5-1; cdr3_aa: CASSLVQSSYNEQFF
d_call: TRBD2; v_call: TRBV11-3; cdr3_aa: CASSFSGGGTDTQYF
d_call: NA; v_call: TRBV29-1; cdr3_aa: CSVAGGDTQYF
d_call: TRBD1; v_call: TRBV30; cdr3_aa: CAWTDRASEKLFF
d_call: TRBD2; v_call: TRBV18; cdr3_aa: CASTGTSGGSEQYF
d_call: NA; v_call: TRBV30; cdr3_aa: CAWSSGGSETQYF
d_call: NA; v_call: TRBV2; cdr3_aa: CASTTDSDNQPQHF
d_call: NA; v_call: TRBV7-2; cdr3_aa: CASSLYVAGPYEQYF
d_call: NA; v_call: TRBV11-1; cdr3_aa: CASSLARSGGEQYF
d_call: NA; v_call: TRBV7-2; cdr3_aa: CASSFGRLGTYGYTF
d_call: NA; v_call: TRBV20-1; cdr3_aa: CSARGFEKLFF
d_call: NA; v_call: TRBV7-9; cdr3_aa: CASSGRKRAEGGYTF
d_call: NA; v_call: TRBV6-5; cdr3_aa: CASSSPRATEAFF
d_call: TRBD2; v_call: TRBV13; cdr3_aa: CASSPPASGGAYQETQYF
d_call: TRBD2; v_call: TRBV7-9; cdr3_aa: CASSLGLAGTDTQYF
d_call: NA; v_call: TRBV11-3; cdr3_aa: CASSLGLDSTDTQYF
d_call: NA; v_call: TRBV5-1; cdr3_aa: CASSLSSVSRGRGETQYF
d_call: TRBD1; v_call: TRBV23-1; cdr3_aa: CAGTGGPQNIQYF
d_call: NA; v_call: TRBV5-1; cdr3_aa: CASSLAAGLFADTQYF
d_call: NA; v_call: TRBV19; cdr3_aa: CASSEAESPLHF
d_call: NA; v_call: TRBV7-2; cdr3_aa: CASSLYSGANVLTF
d_call: TRBD2; v_call: TRBV7-2; cdr3_aa: CASTPGRAGELFF
d_call: NA; v_call: TRBV6-6; cdr3_aa: CASSYSYDVGGELFF
d_call: TRBD2; v_call: TRBV5-1; cdr3_aa: CASSPGTSADNEQFF
d_call: TRBD1; v_call: TRBV30; cdr3_aa: CAYSGQGGETQYF
d_call: TRBD1; v_call: TRBV30; cdr3_aa: CAWSWGQGNSPLHF
d_call: TRBD1; v_call: TRBV30; cdr3_aa: CAWGVQGYEQYF
d_call: NA; v_call: TRBV7-2; cdr3_aa: CASSLQAAKNYGYTF
d_call: TRBD1; v_call: TRBV7-9; cdr3_aa: CASSPWDREAFF
d_call: NA; v_call: TRBV4-3; cdr3_aa: CASSQDTGNTIYF
d_call: NA; v_call: TRBV7-2; cdr3_aa: CASSLGGNSLTDTQYF
d_call: TRBD2; v_call: TRBV5-4; cdr3_aa: CASSPGLAGGQYEQYF